The 30 T cell receptor beta chains presented below share a single source sample, sequenced in a study of blood T cell repertoires in COVID-19. The assay was immunoSEQ multiplex PCR, and TCRdb's table has in-frame clones only and misses some. This sample has some 300,000 clones; roughly 89% occur once, and the top ten carry under 3.5%. The sequenced sample was PBMCs or T cells enriched from blood (not recorded which). The receptor set was obtained from a woman aged 50 to 60 who had been exposed to COVID-19.

The chain uses TRBV2 and TRBJ2-7, with 12 bases aligning to TRBD2. With 4 bases clipped from V and 1 base from J, the junction kept 5 bases outside the gene matches. Germline V gene sequence: CDR1 SNHLY, CDR2 FYNNEI. The CDR3 is 16 residues long. The CDR3 reads CASSGPGTSGSYEQYF. CDR3 coding DNA: TGTGCCAGCAGTGGCCCTGGGACTAGCGGGTCCTACGAGCAGTACTTC.

The chain carries TRBV28 and TRBJ2-5, with a possible D match to TRBD2 (6 bases). The CDR3 runs to 15 residues. The germline gives CDR1 MDHEN, CDR2 SYDVKM. Deletions cut 6 bases from V and 5 bases from J, with 19 bases between. The DNA of the CDR3 is TGTGCCAGCAGCTTCCCTACAACGGGAGAGGAGACCCAGTACTTC. Translation gives CASSFPTTGEETQYF.

This CDR3 reads CASSFPGGSGELFF. CDR3 bases: TGCGCCAGCAGCTTCCCAGGGGGGTCGGGGGAGCTGTTTTTT. The genes are TRBV5-1 and TRBJ2-2; D might be TRBD1 (7 bases). V shed 2 bases and J shed 8 bases, with 13 bases lying between them. The CDR3 has 14 amino acids. Germline CDR1 and CDR2: SGHRS and YFSETQ.

The chain uses TRBV6-4 and TRBJ2-1; 9 bases map to TRBD2. Germline V lookup: CDR1 MRHNA, CDR2 SNTAGT. V trimming: 7 bases; J trimming: 6 bases; junction bases outside the gene matches: 16. The CDR3 contains 17 residues. For the CDR3, the DNA is TGTGCCAGCATCAAACTAGCGCGGGGGGGCTTGGCCAATGAGCAGTTCTTC. Protein product: CASIKLARGGLANEQFF.

The chain combines TRBV28 with TRBJ2-5, with D perhaps matching TRBD2 (5 bases). CDR1 MDHEN and CDR2 SYDVKM come from the germline V gene. V lost 6 bases to trimming and J lost 5 bases, with 19 bases between them. The length of the CDR3 is 15 residues. The CDR3 DNA reads TGTGCCAGCAGGGCGGGCGGTGGGGTTGGGGAGACCCAGTACTTC. Translating it yields CASRAGGGVGETQYF.

On this clone: Other DNA sequences in this sample translate to the same CDR3. The CDR3 nucleotides read TGTGCCAGCAGCCAGGGGACTAGCGGCTCCTACAATGAGCAGTTCTTC. It specifies CASSQGTSGSYNEQFF. The genes are TRBV4-2 and TRBJ2-1, with 11 bases lining up with TRBD2. The V segment lost 3 bases and the J segment 0 bases; nucleotides outside the gene matches: 1. Germline V lookup: CDR1 LGHNA, CDR2 YNFKEQ. The CDR3 is 16 amino acids.

The chain couples TRBV2 to TRBJ1-1, with D possibly TRBD1 on 5 matching bases. CDR1 is SNHLY and CDR2 is FYNNEI in the germline V gene. The CDR3 loop spans 12 amino acids. Deletions cut 8 bases from V and 6 bases from J, with 13 bases between. The CDR3 spells CASSIGQSEAFF. The CDR3 DNA reads as TGTGCCAGCTCTATTGGACAATCTGAAGCTTTCTTT.

The chain employs TRBV3-1 (or the pseudogene TRBV3-2) and TRBJ2-2; TRBD1 matches 9 bases. J was trimmed by 4 bases and V by 3 bases; bases with no gene match: 6. Germline CDR1 and CDR2: LGHDT and YNNKEL (reference sequence). CDR3 length: 16 amino acids. CDR3 sequence (DNA): TGTGCCAGCAGCCAGAGGACAGGGGTCGGCACCGGGGAGCTGTTTTTT. It codes for CASSQRTGVGTGELFF.

The V and J genes are TRBV11-3 and TRBJ2-7; 8 bases line up with TRBD1. The CDR3 is 14 residues long. From germline, CDR1 is SGHNT and CDR2 YENEEA. V was pared by 5 bases and J by 1 base, with 4 bases of the junction left unmatched. In DNA form, the CDR3 reads TGTGCCAGCAGCAGACAGGGGCCTTCCTACGAGCAGTACTTC. This translates into CASSRQGPSYEQYF.

The V gene is TRBV7-2, the J gene TRBJ1-1; the D is unclear. Between the trimmed V and J ends, which lost 6 bases and 0 bases, there was a span of 11 bases. Germline V CDR1 and CDR2: SGHTA, FQGNSA. This CDR3 has 14 amino acids. The CDR3 DNA reads TGTGCCAGCAGTCGGGAGGTCATGAACACTGAAGCTTTCTTT. Translation: CASSREVMNTEAFF.

This chain links TRBV5-1 with TRBJ2-5; D is perhaps TRBD1 (6 bases). Trimming shortened V by 2 bases and J by 3 bases, and 11 bases separated the two germline ends. Germline CDR1 is SGHRS and CDR2 is YFSETQ. The CDR3 has 14 amino acids. The CDR3 spells CASSFWTVEETQYF. The CDR3 DNA follows: TGCGCCAGCAGCTTTTGGACAGTCGAAGAGACCCAGTACTTC.

V gene TRBV30 combines with J gene TRBJ1-1; possible D gene TRBD1, 5 bases. Germline assignment: CDR1 GTSNPN and CDR2 SVGIG (reference sequence). This CDR3 is 12 amino acids long. Trimming cost V 2 bases and J 7 bases, with 11 bases left between them. The CDR3 protein is CAWSQGGDEAFF. CDR3 DNA sequence: TGTGCCTGGAGTCAGGGAGGGGATGAAGCTTTCTTT.

With regard to this clone: This CDR3 is also generated by other DNA sequences in the sample. The rearrangement joins TRBV28 to TRBJ2-7; D call uncertain. With 5 bases removed from V and 7 bases from J, the gap between germline ends came to 9 bases. CDR1 and CDR2 from the germline V gene are MDHEN and SYDVKM. The CDR3 has 11 amino acids. The CDR3, as DNA: TGTGCCAGCAGTCTCCTACGAGAGCAGTACTTC. It codes for CASSLLREQYF.

This chain uses TRBV4-1 with TRBJ2-1, with 9 bases aligning to TRBD1. J was trimmed by 0 bases and V by 1 base; bases with no gene match: 1. Germline assignment: CDR1 MGHRA and CDR2 YSYEKL. The CDR3 has 16 amino acids. DNA for the CDR3: TGCGCCAGCAGCCAAGGACAGGGGGACTCCTACAATGAGCAGTTCTTC. It encodes CASSQGQGDSYNEQFF.

The rearrangement joins TRBV4-1 to TRBJ2-5; possible D gene TRBD2, 5 bases. The CDR3 is 12 residues long. CDR1 and CDR2 from the germline V gene are MGHRA and YSYEKL. V was pared by 5 bases and J by 7 bases, with 11 bases between. Here the CDR3 reads CASSARGGTQYF. In DNA, the CDR3 is TGCGCCAGCAGCGCTAGAGGAGGGACCCAGTACTTC.

The CDR3 region is CASSLDNKETQYF. CDR3 DNA: TGTGCCAGCAGTTTAGACAACAAAGAGACCCAGTACTTC. This chain connects TRBV12-3 or TRBV12-4 to TRBJ2-5; D uncertain. V dropped 1 base and J dropped 3 bases, with 6 bases sitting between them. This CDR3 region has 13 residues.

J is TRBJ2-1 and V is TRBV18, with 7 bases aligning to TRBD1. The CDR3 has 15 amino acids. The germline CDR1 and CDR2 sequences are KGHSH and LQKENI. V dropped 4 bases and J dropped 6; count of bases not matched to a gene: 9. CDR3 amino acids: CASSLGTVGFNEQFF. The CDR3 region has the DNA TGTGCCAGCTCACTCGGGACAGTGGGGTTCAATGAGCAGTTCTTC. The whole variable domain, remainder taken from reference TRBV18 and TRBJ2-1, is NAGVMQNPRHLVRRRGQEARLRCSPMKGHSHVYWYRQLPEEGLKFMVYLQKENIIDESGMPKERFSAEFPKEGPSILRIQQVVRGDSAAYFCASSLGTVGFNEQFFGPGTRLTVL.

The chain couples TRBV6-1 to TRBJ2-7, with D possibly TRBD1 on 6 matching bases. The ends were cut back, 2 bases at V and 4 bases at J, with 15 bases in the middle. CDR1 is MNHNS and CDR2 is SASEGT in the germline V gene. This CDR3 contains 15 residues. CDR3 protein: CASSEMGQTFYEQYF. DNA of the CDR3: TGTGCCAGCAGTGAAATGGGACAAACCTTTTACGAGCAGTACTTC.

This chain connects TRBV5-1 to TRBJ1-2; the match to TRBD1 covers 8 bases. CDR3 size: 15 residues. V lost 3 bases and J lost 0; bases outside the gene matches: 4. The germline gives CDR1 SGHRS, CDR2 YFSETQ. The CDR3 DNA follows: TGCGCCAGCAGCTCAGGGGACAGGCCTAACTATGGCTACACCTTC. Amino acids: CASSSGDRPNYGYTF.

This clone came up once. The V call is TRBV14, the J call TRBJ1-5; 10 bases are a match to TRBD1. Germline-derived CDR1 and CDR2 are SGHDN and FVKESK. The CDR3 covers 18 residues. Unmatched junction bases numbered 20, after V lost 4 bases and J lost 11 bases. As DNA, the CDR3 is TGTGCCAGCAGCCCGATCCCGGGACAGGGGCAGCGGACGGGGTCCCAGCATTTT. Translation: CASSPIPGQGQRTGSQHF.

This clone is a singleton in its sample. The V call is TRBV7-9, the J call TRBJ2-2; TRBD2 matches 10 bases. This CDR3 spans 17 amino acids. Germline values: CDR1 SEHNR, CDR2 FQNEAQ (reference sequence). Trimming at V came to 5 bases and at J to 4 bases, leaving 10 bases not matched to a gene. The CDR3: CASSPQAGGPGTGELFF. The CDR3 nucleotides are TGTGCCAGCAGCCCCCAAGCGGGGGGGCCTGGCACCGGGGAGCTGTTTTTT.

The chain links TRBV10-3 to TRBJ2-5; 10 bases align to TRBD2. The CDR3 consists of 13 residues. Germline V lookup: CDR1 ENHRY, CDR2 SYGVKD. V was pared by 10 bases and J by 4 bases, with 6 bases of the junction left unmatched. The CDR3 region is CASTSGERETQYF. In DNA form, the CDR3 reads TGTGCCAGCACTAGCGGGGAGCGAGAGACCCAGTACTTC.

V is TRBV30 and J is TRBJ2-3; 12 nucleotides align to TRBD2. After removal of 5 bases from V and 5 bases from J, the junction contained 11 bases not matched to a gene. CDR3 size: 16 residues. Germline V gene sequence: CDR1 GTSNPN, CDR2 SVGIG (reference sequence). CDR3 amino acids: CAWDFLAGGPGDTQYF. The CDR3 DNA sequence: TGTGCCTGGGACTTTCTAGCGGGGGGGCCAGGAGATACGCAGTATTTT.

This clone came up a few times. This chain uses TRBV2 with TRBJ2-5; weak D call: TRBD2 (6 bases). This CDR3 has 13 amino acids. CDR1 is SNHLY, CDR2 FYNNEI, per germline. Between the trimmed V and J ends, which lost 9 bases and 4 bases, there was a span of 15 bases. The CDR3 DNA reads as TGTGCCAGTTCCTGGGGGGAGCGAGAGACCCAGTACTTC. Protein product: CASSWGERETQYF.

The V and J genes are TRBV6-1 and TRBJ1-2; 12 positions match TRBD1. Trimming at V came to 2 bases and at J to 4 bases, leaving 8 bases not matched to a gene. The CDR3 contains 17 residues. The V gene's germline CDR1 is MNHNS and CDR2 SASEGT. Written as DNA, the CDR3 is TGTGCCAGCAGTGAAAGGGGACAGGGGGCAGTGATCTATGGCTACACCTTC. Translating gives CASSERGQGAVIYGYTF.

The rearrangement uses TRBV7-2 and TRBJ1-5; unclear D gene. Trimming took off 5 bases at V and 2 bases at J, with 16 bases between the two ends. The CDR3 totals 16 residues. Germline V lookup: CDR1 SGHTA, CDR2 FQGNSA. The CDR3 spells CASSPSGQQGNQPQHF. The CDR3 DNA is TGTGCCAGCAGCCCCTCCGGCCAGCAGGGCAATCAGCCCCAGCATTTT. The variable domain in full, completed from reference TRBV7-2 and TRBJ1-5, reads GAGVSQSPSNKVTEKGKDVELRCDPISGHTALYWYRQSLGQGLEFLIYFQGNSAPDKSGLPSDRFSAERTGGSVSTLTIQRTQQEDSAVYLCASSPSGQQGNQPQHFGDGTRLSIL.

The V and J genes are TRBV7-2 and TRBJ1-6; a weak D match, TRBD1 (6 bases). The germline CDR1 and CDR2 sequences are SGHTA and FQGNSA. V lost 1 base and J 5 bases, leaving 12 bases between the germline ends. The CDR3 extends over 16 amino acids. The CDR3: CASSLVGQGHNSPLHF. DNA of the CDR3: TGTGCCAGCAGCTTAGTAGGTCAGGGGCATAATTCACCCCTCCACTTT.

V usage is TRBV9 and J usage is TRBJ2-3; 11 nucleotides align to TRBD1. Germline V gene data show CDR1 as SGDLS and CDR2 as YYNGEE. J gave up 5 bases and V 0 bases, and 5 bases lay outside the gene matches. The CDR3 sequence is 16 residues long. The CDR3 region is CASSVAAGQGEDTQYF. In nucleotides, the CDR3 is TGTGCCAGCAGCGTAGCCGCGGGACAGGGGGAAGATACGCAGTATTTT.

The rearrangement uses TRBV7-8 and TRBJ2-7, with 7 bases fitting TRBD1. CDR1 and CDR2 (germline): SGHVS, FQNEAQ. Germline trimming cut 1 base from V and 3 bases from J; bases unmatched to any gene: 6. This CDR3 has 15 amino acids. CDR3 DNA: TGTGCCAGCAGCTTAGTTTACGGACAGGACTACGAGCAGTACTTC. It specifies CASSLVYGQDYEQYF.

In this sample, this clone turned up a few times. The chain combines TRBV27 with TRBJ2-2, with TRBD1 identical over 11 bases. V trimming: 5 bases; J trimming: 8 bases; junction bases outside the gene matches: 7. Germline CDR1 is MNHEY and CDR2 is SMNVEV (reference sequence). There are 15 residues in the CDR3. CDR3 nucleotide sequence: TGTGCCAGCAGTCTACGGACAGGGGGCCCGGGGGAGCTGTTTTTT. It codes for CASSLRTGGPGELFF.